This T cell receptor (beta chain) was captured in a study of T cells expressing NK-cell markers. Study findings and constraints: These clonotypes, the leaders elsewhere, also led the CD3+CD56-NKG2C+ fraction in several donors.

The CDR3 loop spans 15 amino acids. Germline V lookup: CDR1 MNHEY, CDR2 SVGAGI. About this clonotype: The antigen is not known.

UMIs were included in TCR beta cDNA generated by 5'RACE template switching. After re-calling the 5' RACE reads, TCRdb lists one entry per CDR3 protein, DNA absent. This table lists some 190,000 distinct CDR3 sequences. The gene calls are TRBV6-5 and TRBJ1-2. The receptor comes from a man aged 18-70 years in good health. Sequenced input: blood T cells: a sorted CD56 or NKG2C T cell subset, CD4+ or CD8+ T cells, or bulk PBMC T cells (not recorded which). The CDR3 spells CASSAQVSANYGYTF.